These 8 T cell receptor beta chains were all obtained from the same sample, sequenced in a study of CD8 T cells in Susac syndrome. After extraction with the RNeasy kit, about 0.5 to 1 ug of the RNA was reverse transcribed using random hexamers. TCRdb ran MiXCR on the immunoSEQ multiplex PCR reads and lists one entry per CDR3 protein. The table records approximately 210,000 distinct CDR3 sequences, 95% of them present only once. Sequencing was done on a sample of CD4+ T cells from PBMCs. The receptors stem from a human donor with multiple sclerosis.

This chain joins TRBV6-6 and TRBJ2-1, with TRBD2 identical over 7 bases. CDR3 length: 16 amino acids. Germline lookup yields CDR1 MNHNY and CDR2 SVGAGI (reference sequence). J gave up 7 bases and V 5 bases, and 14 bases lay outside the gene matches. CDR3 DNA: TGTGCCAGCAGTCCGACCGGGCGGGAGATGTTGAATGAGCAGTTCTTC. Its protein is CASSPTGREMLNEQFF.

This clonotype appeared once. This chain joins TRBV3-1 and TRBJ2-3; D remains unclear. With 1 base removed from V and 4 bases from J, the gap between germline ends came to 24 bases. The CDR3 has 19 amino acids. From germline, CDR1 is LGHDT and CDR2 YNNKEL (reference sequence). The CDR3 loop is CASSQVNKRASSIPDTQYF. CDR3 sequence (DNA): TGTGCCAGCAGCCAAGTCAACAAACGGGCCTCATCGATCCCAGATACGCAGTATTTT.

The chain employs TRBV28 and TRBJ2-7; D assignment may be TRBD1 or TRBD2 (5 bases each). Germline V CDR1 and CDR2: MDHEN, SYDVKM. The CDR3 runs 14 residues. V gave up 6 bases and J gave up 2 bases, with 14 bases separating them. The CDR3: CASSPSGGTYEQYF. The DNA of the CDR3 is TGTGCCAGCAGCCCCTCTGGGGGAACCTACGAGCAGTACTTC. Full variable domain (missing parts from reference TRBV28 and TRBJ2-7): DVKVTQSSRYLVKRTGEKVFLECVQDMDHENMFWYRQDPGLGLRLIYFSYDVKMKEKGDIPEGYSVSREKKERFSLILESASTNQTSMYLCASSPSGGTYEQYFGPGTRLTVT.

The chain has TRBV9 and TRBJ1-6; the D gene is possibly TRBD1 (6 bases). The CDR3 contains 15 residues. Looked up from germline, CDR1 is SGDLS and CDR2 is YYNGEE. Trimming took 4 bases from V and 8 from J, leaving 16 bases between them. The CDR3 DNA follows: TGTGCCAGCAGCCTAGGGTGGGGGGCGGATTCACCCCTCCACTTT. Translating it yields CASSLGWGADSPLHF. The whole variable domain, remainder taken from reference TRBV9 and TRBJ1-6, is DSGVTQTPKHLITATGQRVTLRCSPRSGDLSVYWYQQSLDQGLQFLIQYYNGEERAKGNILERFSAQQFPDLHSELNLSSLELGDSALYFCASSLGWGADSPLHFGNGTRLTVT.

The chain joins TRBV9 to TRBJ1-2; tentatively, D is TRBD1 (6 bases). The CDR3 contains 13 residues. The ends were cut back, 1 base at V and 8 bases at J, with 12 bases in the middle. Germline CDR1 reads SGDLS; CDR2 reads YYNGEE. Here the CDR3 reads CASSVRAGEGYTF. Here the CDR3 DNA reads TGTGCCAGCAGCGTAAGGGCAGGGGAAGGCTACACCTTC.

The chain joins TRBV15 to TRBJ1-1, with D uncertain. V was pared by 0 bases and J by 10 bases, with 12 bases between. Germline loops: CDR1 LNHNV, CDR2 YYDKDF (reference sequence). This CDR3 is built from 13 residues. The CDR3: CATSRDRVDRAFF. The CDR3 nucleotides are TGTGCCACCAGCAGAGATAGGGTGGACCGAGCTTTCTTT.

The CDR3 region is CASSTAGQTARYTF. For the CDR3, the DNA is TGTGCCAGCTCCACCGCAGGCCAGACTGCGCGCTACACCTTC. The chain combines TRBV12-3 or TRBV12-4 with TRBJ1-2, with D unclear. This CDR3 has 14 residues. V dropped 8 bases and J dropped 9 bases, with 22 bases sitting between them.

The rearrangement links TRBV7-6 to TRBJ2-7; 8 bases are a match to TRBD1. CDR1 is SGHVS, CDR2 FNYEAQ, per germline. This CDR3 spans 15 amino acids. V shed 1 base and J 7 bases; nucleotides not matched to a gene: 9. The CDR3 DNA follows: TGTGCCAGCAGCTTAGGGACAGGGATCGCGGATGAGCAGTACTTC. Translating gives CASSLGTGIADEQYF.